Here is one TCR beta chain with its context. Its antigen is currently unknown. The data belong to a study of shared clonotypes between healthy human individuals. Whole-study findings and limits: Generation probability values for non-shared clonotypes were lower than those for clonotypes shared by all four donors.

Sorted-subset replicate PCR reactions were performed with approximately 200 ng DNA, corresponding to tens of thousands of T cell genomes. In the authors' workflow: Filtering differed, since immunoSEQ gave only junction sequences and no quality scores. TCRdb keeps only in-frame clones here, not all; method: immunoSEQ multiplex PCR. That table furnishes V, J and clone size, whereas the DNA furnished D and trimming. The data show some 2 million clones, with roughly 94% seen just once and around 1% held by the top ten. The CDR3 runs 18 residues. Losses at the gene ends were 1 base for V and 8 bases for J; bases not matched to a gene: 16. Germline CDR1 is SGHVS and CDR2 is FQNEAQ. CD8 cells classed as naive were CD45RO-negative and positively selected for CCR7, excluding terminally differentiated effector memory CD45RA+ cells. Nashville, Tennessee was home to all donors, who were Caucasian adults.

This clonotype was obtained from a man between 18 and 35 years old in good health. The chain couples TRBV7-8 to TRBJ2-1; 8 nucleotides match TRBD2. The specimen sequenced was naive CD8+ T cells sorted from blood. CDR3: CASSLGFLTGLALDEQFF. The CDR3 coding sequence is TGTGCCAGCAGCTTAGGGTTTTTGACTGGACTAGCTTTAGATGAGCAGTTCTTC.